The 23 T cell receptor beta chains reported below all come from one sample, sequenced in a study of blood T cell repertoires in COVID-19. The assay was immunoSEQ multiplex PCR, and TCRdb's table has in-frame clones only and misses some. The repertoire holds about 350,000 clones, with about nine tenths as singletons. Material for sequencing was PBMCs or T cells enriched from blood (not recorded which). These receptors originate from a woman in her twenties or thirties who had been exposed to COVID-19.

The DNA of the CDR3 is TGTGCCAGCAGCTTAAGGGAAGGGCTAGACAGACCAGATACGCAGTATTTT. Residues: CASSLREGLDRPDTQYF. V usage is TRBV7-3 and J usage is TRBJ2-3; D possibly corresponds to TRBD1 (5 bases). In germline, CDR1 is SGHTA, CDR2 FQGTGA. The CDR3 totals 17 residues. Trimming removed 1 base from V and 4 bases from J, with 18 bases in between.

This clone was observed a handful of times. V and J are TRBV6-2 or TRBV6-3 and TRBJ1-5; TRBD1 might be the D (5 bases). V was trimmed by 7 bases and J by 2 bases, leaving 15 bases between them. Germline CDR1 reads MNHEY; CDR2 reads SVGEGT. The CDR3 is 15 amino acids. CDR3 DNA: TGTGCCAGCACCCCCTTCGGGGGGGGCAATCAGCCCCAGCATTTT. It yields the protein CASTPFGGGNQPQHF.

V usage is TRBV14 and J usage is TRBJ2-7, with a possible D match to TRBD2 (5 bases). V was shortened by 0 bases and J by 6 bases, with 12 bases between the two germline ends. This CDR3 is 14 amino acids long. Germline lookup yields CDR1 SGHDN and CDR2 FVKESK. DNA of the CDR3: TGTGCCAGCAGCCAAGATGGGCGGGTCTCCGAGCAGTACTTC. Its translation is CASSQDGRVSEQYF.

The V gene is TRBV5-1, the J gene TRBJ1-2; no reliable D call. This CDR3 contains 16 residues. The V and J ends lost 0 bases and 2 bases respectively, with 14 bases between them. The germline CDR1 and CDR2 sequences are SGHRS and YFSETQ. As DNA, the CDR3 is TGCGCCAGCAGCTTGGATGGGCTGGATGGGAACTATGGCTACACCTTC. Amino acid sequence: CASSLDGLDGNYGYTF.

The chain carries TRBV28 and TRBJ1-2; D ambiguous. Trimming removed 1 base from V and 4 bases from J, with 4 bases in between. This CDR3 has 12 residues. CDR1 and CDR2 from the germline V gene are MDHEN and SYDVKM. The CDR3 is CASSLSSYGYTF. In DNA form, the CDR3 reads TGTGCCAGCAGTTTATCCAGCTATGGCTACACCTTC.

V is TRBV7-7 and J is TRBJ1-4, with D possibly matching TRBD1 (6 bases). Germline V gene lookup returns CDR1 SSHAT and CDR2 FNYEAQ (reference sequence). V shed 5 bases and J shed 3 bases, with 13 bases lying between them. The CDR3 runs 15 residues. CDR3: CASSATTGPNEKLFF. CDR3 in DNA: TGTGCCAGCAGCGCCACGACAGGACCTAATGAAAAACTGTTTTTT. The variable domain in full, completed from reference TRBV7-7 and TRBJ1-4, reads GAGVSQSPRYKVTKRGQDVTLRCDPISSHATLYWYQQALGQGPEFLTYFNYEAQPDKSGLPSDRFSAERPEGSISTLTIQRTEQRDSAMYRCASSATTGPNEKLFFGSGTQLSVL.

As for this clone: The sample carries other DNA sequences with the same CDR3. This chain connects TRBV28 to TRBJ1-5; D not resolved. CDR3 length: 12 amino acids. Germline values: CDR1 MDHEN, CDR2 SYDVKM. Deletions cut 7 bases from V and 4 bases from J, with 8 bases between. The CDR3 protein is CASIGGNQPQHF. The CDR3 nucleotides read TGTGCCAGCATAGGAGGGAATCAGCCCCAGCATTTT.

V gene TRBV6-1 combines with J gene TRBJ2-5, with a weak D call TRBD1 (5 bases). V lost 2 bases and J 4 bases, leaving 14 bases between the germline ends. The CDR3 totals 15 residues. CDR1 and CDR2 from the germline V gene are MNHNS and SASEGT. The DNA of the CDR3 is TGTGCCAGCAGTGAACTAGTGGGCAGGGTAGAGACCCAGTACTTC. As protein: CASSELVGRVETQYF.

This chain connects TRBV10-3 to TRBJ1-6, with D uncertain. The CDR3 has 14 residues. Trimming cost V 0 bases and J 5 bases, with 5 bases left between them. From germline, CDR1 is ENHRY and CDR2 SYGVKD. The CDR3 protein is CAISESGDNSPLHF. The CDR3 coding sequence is TGTGCCATCAGTGAGTCGGGCGATAATTCACCCCTCCACTTT.

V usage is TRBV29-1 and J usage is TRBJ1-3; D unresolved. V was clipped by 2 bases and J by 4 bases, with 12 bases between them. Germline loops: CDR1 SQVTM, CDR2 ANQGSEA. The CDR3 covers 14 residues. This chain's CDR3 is CSVEPPGSGNTIYF. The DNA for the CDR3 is TGCAGCGTTGAACCCCCGGGATCCGGAAACACCATATATTTT.

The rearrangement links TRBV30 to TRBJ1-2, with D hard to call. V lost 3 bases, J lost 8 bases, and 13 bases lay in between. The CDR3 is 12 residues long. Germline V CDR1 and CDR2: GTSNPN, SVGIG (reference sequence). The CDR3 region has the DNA TGTGCCTGGAGCGACGGGTTCGGGGGCTACACCTTC. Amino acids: CAWSDGFGGYTF.

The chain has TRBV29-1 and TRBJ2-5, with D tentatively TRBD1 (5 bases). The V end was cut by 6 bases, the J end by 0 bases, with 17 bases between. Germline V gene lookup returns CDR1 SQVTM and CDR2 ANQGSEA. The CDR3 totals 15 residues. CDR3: CSVAPGALNQETQYF. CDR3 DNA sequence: TGCAGCGTCGCCCCTGGGGCCCTTAACCAAGAGACCCAGTACTTC.

The CDR3 sequence is CASSLGQTEAFF. Written as DNA, the CDR3 is TGCGCCAGCAGCTTGGGACAGACTGAAGCTTTCTTT. V gene TRBV5-1 combines with J gene TRBJ1-1; a possible D gene is TRBD1 (5 bases). The CDR3 has 12 amino acids. Trimming removed 0 bases from V and 5 bases from J, with 5 bases in between. Germline V gene lookup returns CDR1 SGHRS and CDR2 YFSETQ.

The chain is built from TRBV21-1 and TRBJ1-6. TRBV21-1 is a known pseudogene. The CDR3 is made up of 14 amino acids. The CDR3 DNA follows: TGTGCCAGCAGCAACATTGCGGGGAATTCACCCCTCCACTTT. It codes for CASSNIAGNSPLHF.

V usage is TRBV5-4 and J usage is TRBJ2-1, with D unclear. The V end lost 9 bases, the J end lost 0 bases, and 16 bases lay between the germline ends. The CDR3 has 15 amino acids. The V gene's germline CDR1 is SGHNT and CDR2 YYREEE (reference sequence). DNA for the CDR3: TGTGCCACCACGACGGCGAGGAGCTCCTACAATGAGCAGTTCTTC. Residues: CATTTARSSYNEQFF.

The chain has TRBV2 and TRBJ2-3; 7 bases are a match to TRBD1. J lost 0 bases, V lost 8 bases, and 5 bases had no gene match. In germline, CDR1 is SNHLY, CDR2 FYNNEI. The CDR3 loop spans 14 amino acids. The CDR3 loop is CASFRDSSTDTQYF. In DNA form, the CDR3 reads TGTGCCAGCTTCAGGGACAGCAGCACAGATACGCAGTATTTT.

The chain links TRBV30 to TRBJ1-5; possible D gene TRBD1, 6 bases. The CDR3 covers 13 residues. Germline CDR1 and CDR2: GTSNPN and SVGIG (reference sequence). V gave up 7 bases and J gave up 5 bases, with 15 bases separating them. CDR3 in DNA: TGTGCCTTTGAGGCCAGGGGAGATCAGCCCCAGCATTTT. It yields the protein CAFEARGDQPQHF.

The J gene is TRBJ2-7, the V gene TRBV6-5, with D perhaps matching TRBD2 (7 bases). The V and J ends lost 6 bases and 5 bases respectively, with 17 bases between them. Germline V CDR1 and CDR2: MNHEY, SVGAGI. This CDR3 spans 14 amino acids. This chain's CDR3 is CASRWDRGADEQYF. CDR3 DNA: TGTGCCAGCAGATGGGACCGGGGGGCTGACGAGCAGTACTTC.

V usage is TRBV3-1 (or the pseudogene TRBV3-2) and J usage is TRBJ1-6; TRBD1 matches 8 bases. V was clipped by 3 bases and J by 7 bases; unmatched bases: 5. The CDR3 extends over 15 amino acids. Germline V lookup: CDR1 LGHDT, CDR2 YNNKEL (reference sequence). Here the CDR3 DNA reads TGTGCCAGCAGCCATTCAGGGGGCCTGAATTCACCCCTCCACTTT. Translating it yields CASSHSGGLNSPLHF.

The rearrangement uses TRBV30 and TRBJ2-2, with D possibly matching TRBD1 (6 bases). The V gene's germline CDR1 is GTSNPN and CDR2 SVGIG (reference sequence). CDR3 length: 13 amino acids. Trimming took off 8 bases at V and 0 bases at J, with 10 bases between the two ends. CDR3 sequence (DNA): TGTGCCCTACGGACAGCGAACACCGGGGAGCTGTTTTTT. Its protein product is CALRTANTGELFF. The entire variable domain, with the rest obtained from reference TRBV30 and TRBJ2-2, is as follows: SQTIHQWPATLVQPVGSPLSLECTVEGTSNPNLYWYRQAAGRGLQLLFYSVGIGQISSEVPQNLSASRPQDRQFILSSKKLLLSDSGFYLCALRTANTGELFFGEGSRLTVL.

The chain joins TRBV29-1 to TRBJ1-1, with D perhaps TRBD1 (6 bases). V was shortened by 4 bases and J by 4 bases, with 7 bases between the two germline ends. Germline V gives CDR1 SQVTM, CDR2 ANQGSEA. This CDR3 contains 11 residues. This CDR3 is CSVGRGTEAFF. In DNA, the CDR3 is TGCAGCGTTGGCAGGGGCACTGAAGCTTTCTTT. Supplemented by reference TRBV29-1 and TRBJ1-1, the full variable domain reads SAVISQKPSRDICQRGTSLTIQCQVDSQVTMMFWYRQQPGQSLTLIATANQGSEATYESGFVIDKFPISRPNLTFSTLTVSNMSPEDSSIYLCSVGRGTEAFFGQGTRLTVV.

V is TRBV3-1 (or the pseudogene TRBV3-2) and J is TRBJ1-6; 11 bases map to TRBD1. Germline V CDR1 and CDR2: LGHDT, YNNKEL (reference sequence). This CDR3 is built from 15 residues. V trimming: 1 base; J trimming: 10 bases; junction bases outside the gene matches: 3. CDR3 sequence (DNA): TGTGCCAGCAGCCAAGTGGGGACAGGGGGATCACCCCTCCACTTT. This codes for CASSQVGTGGSPLHF.

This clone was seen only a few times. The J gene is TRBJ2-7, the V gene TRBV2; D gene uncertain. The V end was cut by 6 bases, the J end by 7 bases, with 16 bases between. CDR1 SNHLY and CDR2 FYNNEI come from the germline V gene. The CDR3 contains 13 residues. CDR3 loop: CASRENAAWEQYF. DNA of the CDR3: TGTGCCAGCAGGGAGAACGCGGCCTGGGAGCAGTACTTC.